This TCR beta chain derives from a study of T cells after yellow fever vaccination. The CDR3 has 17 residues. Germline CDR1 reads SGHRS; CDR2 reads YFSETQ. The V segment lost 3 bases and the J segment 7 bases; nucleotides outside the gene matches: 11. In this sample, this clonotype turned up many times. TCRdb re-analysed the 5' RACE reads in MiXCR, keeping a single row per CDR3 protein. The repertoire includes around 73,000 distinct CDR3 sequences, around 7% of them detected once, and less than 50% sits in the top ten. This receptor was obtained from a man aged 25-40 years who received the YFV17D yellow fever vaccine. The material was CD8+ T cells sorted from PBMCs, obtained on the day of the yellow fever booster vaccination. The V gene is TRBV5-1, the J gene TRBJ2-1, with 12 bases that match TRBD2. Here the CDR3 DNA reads TGCGCCAGCAGCTCACGACTAGCGGGAGCCCGTGGGAATGAGCAGTTCTTC. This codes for CASSSRLAGARGNEQFF.